This T cell receptor beta chain emerged from a study of cytomegalovirus exposure and HLA in healthy donors. Across the whole study: Per a later analysis, the approximately 620 first-cohort and 100 to 150 validation repertoires shared one platform. Study observations and caveats: A subsequent analysis found that TCR clusters from the first cohort also tended to co-occur in the roughly 120 validation repertoires, with approximately 94% of cluster scores above 0. Rare TCR sequences dominated, though some public TCRs recurred in many donors.

The V end lost 4 bases, the J end lost 4 bases, and 7 bases lay between the germline ends. The CDR3 loop spans 12 amino acids. Per germline, CDR1 ENHRY and CDR2 SYGVKD. Among the 120 subjects of the validation cohort, separate from the approximately 670-subject first cohort, were the donors. Libraries were prepared by immunoSEQ multiplex PCR; TCRdb keeps only in-frame clonotypes and omits some of them. The profile shows about 120,000 clones, about 82% of them singletons. Comment on this clone: Its antigen is unknown.

The receptor was derived from a man aged 18 to 30 in good health and CMV-seronegative. The sample was PBMCs. V is TRBV10-3 and J is TRBJ1-2; TRBD1 is a possible D gene (6 bases). Here the CDR3 reads CAISGDIYGYTF. The CDR3 bases are TGTGCCATCAGTGGGGACATCTATGGCTACACCTTC.